This T cell receptor beta chain was identified during a study of blood T cell repertoires in COVID-19. Study-level information: T cells, B-cell-depleted T cells, or PBMCs provided the cDNA or gDNA that served as material.

This clone was detected once. The germline V and J ends were trimmed by 2 bases and 7 bases, with 18 bases remaining between them. Germline V CDR1 and CDR2: KGHSH, LQKENI. This CDR3 comprises 15 residues. Per the authors' pipeline: Amplification of reference gene primers was used by the study to estimate nucleated cell counts. Here immunoSEQ multiplex PCR was the method, and the copy in TCRdb shows in-frame clones only, minus some. V and J calls and clone size are those listed in that table; D and trimming were worked out from the DNA. The data show some 380,000 clones, more than 65% seen once. V usage is TRBV18 and J usage is TRBJ2-7; perhaps TRBD2 as D (5 bases). This receptor was identified in a human donor with acute or convalescent COVID-19. The donor label of this sample is uncertain. Sequencing was done on a sample of peripheral blood. The CDR3 DNA sequence: TGTGCCAGCTCACCAGGGCTAGCCCCCCTTTCGGAGCAGTACTTC. Its translation is CASSPGLAPLSEQYF.